The present TCR beta chain was sequenced within a study of chemoradiotherapy in HPV16-positive cancers. Whole-study context: Functional T-cell assays on two HPV16-positive patients' cells defined candidate HPV-specific clones and common TCR motifs.

The method was immunoSEQ multiplex PCR; TCRdb's version includes in-frame clones alone and lacks a portion of them. There are approximately 30,000 clones in the sample; approximately 90% occur only once, and around 1.9% lies in the top ten. The CDR3 runs to 12 residues. With 11 bases removed from V and 1 base from J, the gap between germline ends came to 10 bases. The V gene's germline CDR1 is ENHRY and CDR2 SYGVKD. As concerns this clone: Its antigen remains unidentified.

Study results and limitations: During treatment, candidate HPV-specific clones and E7-related motifs expanded in tumor. In HPV16-positive patients, HPV-responsive T-cell expansion tracked better recurrence-free survival.

Sequenced here: blood, sampled from a patient who underwent chemoradiotherapy. This TCR was recovered from a human donor with HPV-associated anogenital cancer. This chain links TRBV10-3 with TRBJ2-3; D is unresolved. The CDR3 protein is CAHNTGTDTQYF. The CDR3 nucleotides read TGTGCCCACAACACGGGCACAGATACGCAGTATTTT.